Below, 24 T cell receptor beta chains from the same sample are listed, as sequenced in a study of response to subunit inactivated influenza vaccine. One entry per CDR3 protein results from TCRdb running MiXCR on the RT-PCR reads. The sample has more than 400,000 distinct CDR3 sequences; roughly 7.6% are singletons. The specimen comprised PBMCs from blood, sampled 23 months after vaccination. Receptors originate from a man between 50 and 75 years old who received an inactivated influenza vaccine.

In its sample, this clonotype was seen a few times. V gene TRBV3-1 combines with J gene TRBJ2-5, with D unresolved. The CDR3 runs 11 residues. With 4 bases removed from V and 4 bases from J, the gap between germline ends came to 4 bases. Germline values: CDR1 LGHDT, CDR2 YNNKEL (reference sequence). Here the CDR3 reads CASSRSETQYF. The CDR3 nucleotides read TGTGCCAGCAGCCGGTCAGAGACCCAGTACTTC.

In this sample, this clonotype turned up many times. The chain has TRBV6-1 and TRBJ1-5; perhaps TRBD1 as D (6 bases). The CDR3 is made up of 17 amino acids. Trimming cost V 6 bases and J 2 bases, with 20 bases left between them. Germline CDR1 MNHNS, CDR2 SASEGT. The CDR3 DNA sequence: TGTGCCAGCAGATCCACAGGGCCCGGTGTCGGCAATCAGCCCCAGCATTTT. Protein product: CASRSTGPGVGNQPQHF.

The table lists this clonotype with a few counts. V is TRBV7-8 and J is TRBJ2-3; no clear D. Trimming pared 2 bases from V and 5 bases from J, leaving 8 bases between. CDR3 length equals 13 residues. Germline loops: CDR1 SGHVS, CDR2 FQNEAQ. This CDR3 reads CASSLISEDTQYF. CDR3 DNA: TGTGCCAGCAGCTTAATATCTGAAGATACGCAGTATTTT.

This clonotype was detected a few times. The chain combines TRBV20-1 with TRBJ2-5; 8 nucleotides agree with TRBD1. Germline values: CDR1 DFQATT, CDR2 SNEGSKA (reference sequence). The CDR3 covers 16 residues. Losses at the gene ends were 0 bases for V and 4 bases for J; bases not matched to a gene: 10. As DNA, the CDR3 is TGCAGTGCTAGAGATCTTGGCCCCACAGGGGGAGAGACCCAGTACTTC. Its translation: CSARDLGPTGGETQYF.

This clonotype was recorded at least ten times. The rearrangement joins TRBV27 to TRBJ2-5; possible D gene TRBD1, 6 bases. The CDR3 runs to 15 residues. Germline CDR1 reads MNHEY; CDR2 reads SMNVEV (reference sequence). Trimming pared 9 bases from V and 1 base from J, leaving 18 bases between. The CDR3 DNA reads TGTGCCAGACCTCTGCCAGGGGAATCCCAAGAGACCCAGTACTTC. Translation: CARPLPGESQETQYF.

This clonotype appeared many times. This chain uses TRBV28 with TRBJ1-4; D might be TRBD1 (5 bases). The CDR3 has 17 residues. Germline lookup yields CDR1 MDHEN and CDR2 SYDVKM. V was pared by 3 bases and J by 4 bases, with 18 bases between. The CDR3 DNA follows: TGTGCCAGCAGTTTCCTTGAGGGACTCGCCTTTAATGAAAAACTGTTTTTT. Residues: CASSFLEGLAFNEKLFF.

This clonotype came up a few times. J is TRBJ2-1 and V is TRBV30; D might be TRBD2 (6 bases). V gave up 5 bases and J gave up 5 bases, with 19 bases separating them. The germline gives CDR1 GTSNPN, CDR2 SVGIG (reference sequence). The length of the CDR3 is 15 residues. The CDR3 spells CAWRGTRLRNNEQFF. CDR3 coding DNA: TGTGCCTGGCGGGGGACTCGCCTGCGGAACAATGAGCAGTTCTTC.

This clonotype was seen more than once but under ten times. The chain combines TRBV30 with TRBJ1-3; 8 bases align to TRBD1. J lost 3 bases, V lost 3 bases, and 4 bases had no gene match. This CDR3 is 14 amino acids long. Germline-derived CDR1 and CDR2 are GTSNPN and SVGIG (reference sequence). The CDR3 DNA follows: TGTGCCTGGAGAAACAGGGGGAATGGAAACACCATATATTTT. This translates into CAWRNRGNGNTIYF.

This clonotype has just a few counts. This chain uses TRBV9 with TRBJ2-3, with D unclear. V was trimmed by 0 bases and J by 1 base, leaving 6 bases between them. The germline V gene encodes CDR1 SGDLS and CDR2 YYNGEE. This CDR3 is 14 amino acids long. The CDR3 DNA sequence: TGTGCCAGCAGCGTAGTGGCGGGCACAGATACGCAGTATTTT. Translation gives CASSVVAGTDTQYF.

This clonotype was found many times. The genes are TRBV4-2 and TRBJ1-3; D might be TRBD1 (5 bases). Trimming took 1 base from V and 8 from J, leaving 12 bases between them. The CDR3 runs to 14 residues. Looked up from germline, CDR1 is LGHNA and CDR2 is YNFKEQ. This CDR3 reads CASSQGGSRDTIYF. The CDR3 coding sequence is TGTGCCAGCAGCCAAGGGGGCAGTCGGGACACCATATATTTT.

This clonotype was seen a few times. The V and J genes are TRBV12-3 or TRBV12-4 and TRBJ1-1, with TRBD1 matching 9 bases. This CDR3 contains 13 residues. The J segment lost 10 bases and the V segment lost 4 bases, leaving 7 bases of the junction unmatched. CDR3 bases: TGTGCCAGCAGTTCTGGGACAGGGCGATTAGCTTTCTTT. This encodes CASSSGTGRLAFF.

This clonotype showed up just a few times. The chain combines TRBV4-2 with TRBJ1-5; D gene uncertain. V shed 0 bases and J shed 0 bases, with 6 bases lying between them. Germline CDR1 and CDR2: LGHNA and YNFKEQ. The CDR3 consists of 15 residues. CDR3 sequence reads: CASSQDSSSNQPQHF. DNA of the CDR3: TGTGCCAGCAGCCAAGATAGTTCTAGCAATCAGCCCCAGCATTTT.

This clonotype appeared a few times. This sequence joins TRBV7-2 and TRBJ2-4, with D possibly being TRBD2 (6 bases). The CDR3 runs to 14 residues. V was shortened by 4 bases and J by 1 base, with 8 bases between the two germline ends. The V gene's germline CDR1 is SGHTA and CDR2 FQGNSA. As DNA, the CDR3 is TGTGCCAGCAGCTCGGGGGTTGCCAAAAACATTCAGTACTTC. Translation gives CASSSGVAKNIQYF. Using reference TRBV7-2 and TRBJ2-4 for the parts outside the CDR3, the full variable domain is GAGVSQSPSNKVTEKGKDVELRCDPISGHTALYWYRQSLGQGLEFLIYFQGNSAPDKSGLPSDRFSAERTGGSVSTLTIQRTQQEDSAVYLCASSSGVAKNIQYFGAGTRLSVL.

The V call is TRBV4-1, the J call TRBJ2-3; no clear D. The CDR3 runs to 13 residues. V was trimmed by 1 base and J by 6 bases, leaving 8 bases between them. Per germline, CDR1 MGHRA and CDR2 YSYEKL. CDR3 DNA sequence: TGCGCCAGCAGCCAAGCCCCCGCCGATACGCAGTATTTT. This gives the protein CASSQAPADTQYF.

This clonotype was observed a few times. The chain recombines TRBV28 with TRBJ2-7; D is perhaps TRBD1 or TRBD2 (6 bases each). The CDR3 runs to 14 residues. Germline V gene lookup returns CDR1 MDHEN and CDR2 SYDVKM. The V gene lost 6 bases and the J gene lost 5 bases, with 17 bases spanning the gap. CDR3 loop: CASSYPGEVHEQYF. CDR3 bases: TGTGCCAGCAGCTACCCAGGGGAGGTCCACGAGCAGTACTTC.

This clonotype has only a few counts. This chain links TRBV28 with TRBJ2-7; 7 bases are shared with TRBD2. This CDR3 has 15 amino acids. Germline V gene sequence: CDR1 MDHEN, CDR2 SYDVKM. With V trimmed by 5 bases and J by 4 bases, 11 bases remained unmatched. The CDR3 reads CASSPLQGGVYEQYF. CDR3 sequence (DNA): TGTGCCAGCAGTCCCCTCCAGGGAGGGGTGTACGAGCAGTACTTC.

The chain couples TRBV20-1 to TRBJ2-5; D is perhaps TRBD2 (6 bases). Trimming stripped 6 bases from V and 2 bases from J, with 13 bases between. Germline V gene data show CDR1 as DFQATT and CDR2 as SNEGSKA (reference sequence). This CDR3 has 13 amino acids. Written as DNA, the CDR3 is TGCAGTGCCCTACCGGGACTGCAAGAGACCCAGTACTTC. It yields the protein CSALPGLQETQYF.

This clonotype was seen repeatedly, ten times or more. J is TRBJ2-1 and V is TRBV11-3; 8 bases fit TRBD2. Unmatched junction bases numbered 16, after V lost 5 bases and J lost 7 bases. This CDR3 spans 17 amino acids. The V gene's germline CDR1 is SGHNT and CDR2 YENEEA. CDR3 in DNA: TGTGCCAGCAGCCAATACTACGGGGGGGCGATCGGGAATGAGCAGTTCTTC. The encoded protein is CASSQYYGGAIGNEQFF. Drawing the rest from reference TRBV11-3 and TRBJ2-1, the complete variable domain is EAGVVQSPRYKIIEKKQPVAFWCNPISGHNTLYWYLQNLGQGPELLIRYENEEAVDDSQLPKDRFSAERLKGVDSTLKIQPAELGDSAVYLCASSQYYGGAIGNEQFFGPGTRLTVL.

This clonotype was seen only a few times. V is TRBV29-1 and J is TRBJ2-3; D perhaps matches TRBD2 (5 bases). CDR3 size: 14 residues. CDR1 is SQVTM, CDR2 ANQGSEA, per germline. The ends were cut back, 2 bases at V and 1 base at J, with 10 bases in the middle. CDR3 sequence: CSVELRGGTDTQYF. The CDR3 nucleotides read TGCAGCGTTGAATTACGGGGAGGCACAGATACGCAGTATTTT.

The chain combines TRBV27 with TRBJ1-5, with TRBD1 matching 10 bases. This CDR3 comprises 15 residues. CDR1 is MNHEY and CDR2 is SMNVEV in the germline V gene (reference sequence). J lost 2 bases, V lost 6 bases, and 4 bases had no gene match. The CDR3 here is CASRAGTGGNQPQHF. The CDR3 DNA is TGTGCCAGCAGGGCCGGGACAGGGGGCAATCAGCCCCAGCATTTT.

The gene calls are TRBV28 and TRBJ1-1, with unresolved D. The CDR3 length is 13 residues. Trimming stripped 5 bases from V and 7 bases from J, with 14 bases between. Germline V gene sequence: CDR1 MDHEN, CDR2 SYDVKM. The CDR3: CASSPPVVNEAFF. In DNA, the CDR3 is TGTGCCAGCAGTCCCCCAGTGGTTAATGAAGCTTTCTTT. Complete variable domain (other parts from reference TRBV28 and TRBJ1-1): DVKVTQSSRYLVKRTGEKVFLECVQDMDHENMFWYRQDPGLGLRLIYFSYDVKMKEKGDIPEGYSVSREKKERFSLILESASTNQTSMYLCASSPPVVNEAFFGQGTRLTVV.

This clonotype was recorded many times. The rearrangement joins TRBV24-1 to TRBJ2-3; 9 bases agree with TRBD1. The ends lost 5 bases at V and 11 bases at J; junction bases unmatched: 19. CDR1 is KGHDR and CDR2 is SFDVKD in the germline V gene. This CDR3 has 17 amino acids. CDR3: CATSAQGGQGPLYEQYF. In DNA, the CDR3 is TGTGCCACCAGTGCTCAGGGGGGACAGGGCCCTCTCTATGAGCAGTATTTT.

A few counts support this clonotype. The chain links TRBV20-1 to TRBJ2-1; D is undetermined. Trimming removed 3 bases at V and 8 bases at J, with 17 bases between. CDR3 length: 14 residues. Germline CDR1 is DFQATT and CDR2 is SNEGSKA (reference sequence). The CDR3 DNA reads TGCAGTGCTAGCGGCAGAATTCCCCGGGATGAGCAGTTCTTC. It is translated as CSASGRIPRDEQFF.

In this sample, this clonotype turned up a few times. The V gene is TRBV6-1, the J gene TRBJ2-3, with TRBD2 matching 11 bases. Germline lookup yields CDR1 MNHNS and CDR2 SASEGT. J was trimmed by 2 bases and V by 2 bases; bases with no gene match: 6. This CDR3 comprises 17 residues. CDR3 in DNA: TGTGCCAGCAGTGAACGACCTAGCGGGGGGTTCACAGATACGCAGTATTTT. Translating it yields CASSERPSGGFTDTQYF.